These 22 T cell receptor beta chains were sequenced from one sample in a study of graft-versus-host responses after intestinal transplantation. For these receptors, no antigen is known. The assay was immunoSEQ multiplex PCR, and TCRdb's table has in-frame clones only and misses some. The sample yields approximately 90,000 clones, approximately 90% seen once. The sequencing used unstimulated CD4+ T cells sorted from spleen or lymph node cells, collected before transplant. The receptor set was obtained from a human donor who was the organ donor for an intestinal transplant.

The chain links TRBV6-5 to TRBJ2-5; D gene ambiguous. V dropped 2 bases and J dropped 2 bases, with 12 bases sitting between them. Germline CDR1 reads MNHEY; CDR2 reads SVGAGI. This CDR3 spans 15 amino acids. Here the CDR3 reads CASSYRNSLQETQYF. The CDR3 DNA is TGTGCCAGCAGTTACCGTAACAGCCTGCAAGAGACCCAGTACTTC.

The J gene is TRBJ1-1, the V gene TRBV6-5, with a tentative D call TRBD1 (6 bases). Germline values: CDR1 MNHEY, CDR2 SVGAGI. The CDR3 totals 16 residues. V was trimmed by 2 bases and J by 3 bases, leaving 16 bases between them. The DNA for the CDR3 is TGTGCCAGCAGTTACGACTCCCAGGGGTGGGACACTGAAGCTTTCTTT. This codes for CASSYDSQGWDTEAFF.

This clone was recorded only once. The V gene is TRBV10-3, the J gene TRBJ2-7; 13 bases map to TRBD2. The CDR3 sequence is 14 residues long. The junction had 3 bases not matched to a gene; V was cut back by 7 bases and J by 3 bases. Per germline, CDR1 ENHRY and CDR2 SYGVKD. This CDR3 is CAIKGTSGVYEQYF. The CDR3 coding sequence is TGTGCCATCAAGGGGACTAGCGGGGTCTACGAGCAGTACTTC.

The V call is TRBV11-3, the J call TRBJ2-7, with 9 bases fitting TRBD1. This CDR3 contains 14 residues. The V segment lost 1 base and the J segment 2 bases; nucleotides outside the gene matches: 0. Germline V gene data show CDR1 as SGHNT and CDR2 as YENEEA. CDR3 nucleotide sequence: TGTGCCAGCAGCTTAGGACAGGGGGCCTACGAGCAGTACTTC. Translated, it gives CASSLGQGAYEQYF. Combining the CDR3 with reference TRBV11-3 and TRBJ2-7 gives the whole variable domain EAGVVQSPRYKIIEKKQPVAFWCNPISGHNTLYWYLQNLGQGPELLIRYENEEAVDDSQLPKDRFSAERLKGVDSTLKIQPAELGDSAVYLCASSLGQGAYEQYFGPGTRLTVT.

This chain connects TRBV30 to TRBJ1-4; D perhaps matches TRBD1 (6 bases). The CDR3 length is 14 residues. The V gene's germline CDR1 is GTSNPN and CDR2 SVGIG (reference sequence). The ends were cut back, 0 bases at V and 7 bases at J, with 12 bases in the middle. CDR3 amino acids: CAWSVHRVREKLFF. CDR3 in DNA: TGTGCCTGGAGTGTTCACAGGGTTCGTGAAAAACTGTTTTTT.

V is TRBV19 and J is TRBJ2-7, with 10 bases aligning to TRBD1. Trimming cost V 8 bases and J 4 bases; bases outside gene matches: 11. The CDR3 is 15 residues long. Germline assignment: CDR1 LNHDA and CDR2 SQIVND (reference sequence). The CDR3 loop reads CASSSPGQGRYEQYF. The CDR3, as DNA: TGTGCCAGTTCTTCTCCGGGACAGGGGAGGTACGAGCAGTACTTC.

The V and J genes are TRBV2 and TRBJ2-3; 9 bases are a match to TRBD1. From germline, CDR1 is SNHLY and CDR2 FYNNEI. This CDR3 is 16 amino acids long. V lost 6 bases, J lost 2 bases, and 9 bases stayed unmatched. Here the CDR3 reads CASRPGQGRYTDTQYF. CDR3 DNA: TGTGCCAGCAGGCCGGGACAGGGCCGATACACAGATACGCAGTATTTT.

This clone appeared once. The J gene is TRBJ1-2, the V gene TRBV27, with D perhaps matching TRBD1 (5 bases). The CDR3 is made up of 14 amino acids. Germline V gene data show CDR1 as MNHEY and CDR2 as SMNVEV (reference sequence). V gave up 2 bases and J gave up 6 bases, with 13 bases separating them. DNA for the CDR3: TGTGCCAGCAGTTTAAACTCACTGGGGCATGGCTACACCTTC. Encoded protein: CASSLNSLGHGYTF.

A note on this clone: Other DNA sequences in the same sample also yield this CDR3. The rearrangement links TRBV5-1 to TRBJ2-5; D remains unclear. The CDR3 loop spans 13 amino acids. Trimming left V 1 base short and J 1 base short, with 5 bases between. Germline V gene sequence: CDR1 SGHRS, CDR2 YFSETQ. As DNA, the CDR3 is TGCGCCAGCAGCTTGACGGTCCAAGAGACCCAGTACTTC. As protein: CASSLTVQETQYF. Drawing the rest from reference TRBV5-1 and TRBJ2-5, the complete variable domain is KAGVTQTPRYLIKTRGQQVTLSCSPISGHRSVSWYQQTPGQGLQFLFEYFSETQRNKGNFPGRFSGRQFSNSRSEMNVSTLELGDSALYLCASSLTVQETQYFGPGTRLLVL.

The V call is TRBV6-5, the J call TRBJ1-1; a possible D gene is TRBD1 (5 bases). The CDR3 spans 14 residues. V was cut by 2 bases and J by 0 bases, with 7 bases left in between. CDR1 is MNHEY, CDR2 SVGAGI, per germline. Written as DNA, the CDR3 is TGTGCCAGCAGTTACGACAGCCTGAACACTGAAGCTTTCTTT. As protein: CASSYDSLNTEAFF.

The chain carries TRBV30 and TRBJ2-1; D is unclear. Germline assignment: CDR1 GTSNPN and CDR2 SVGIG (reference sequence). This CDR3 has 12 amino acids. Trimming took 1 base from V and 4 from J, leaving 5 bases between them. CDR3 sequence: CAWSALYNEQFF. Here the CDR3 DNA reads TGTGCCTGGAGTGCCTTGTACAATGAGCAGTTCTTC.

The chain couples TRBV18 to TRBJ1-2, with TRBD1 matching over 7 bases. This CDR3 comprises 15 residues. V was pared by 5 bases and J by 4 bases, with 10 bases of the junction left unmatched. Germline lookup yields CDR1 KGHSH and CDR2 LQKENI. The CDR3 protein is CASSEGAGSPYGYTF. The CDR3 DNA reads TGTGCCAGCTCAGAGGGGGCTGGGTCCCCCTATGGCTACACCTTC.

This clone is a singleton in its sample. This chain uses TRBV7-2 with TRBJ2-4, with no clear D. V was clipped by 4 bases and J by 0 bases, with 7 bases between them. This CDR3 is 14 amino acids long. The V gene's germline CDR1 is SGHTA and CDR2 FQGNSA. CDR3 DNA: TGTGCCAGCAGCTCCTTTTTAGCCAAAAACATTCAGTACTTC. It is translated as CASSSFLAKNIQYF.

The genes are TRBV6-6 and TRBJ2-7; 7 bases map to TRBD1. This CDR3 has 15 amino acids. Germline lookup yields CDR1 MNHNY and CDR2 SVGAGI (reference sequence). V dropped 2 bases and J dropped 2; count of bases not matched to a gene: 6. The CDR3 DNA sequence: TGTGCCAGCAGTTACCCCCGACAGGGCGCCTACGAGCAGTACTTC. Residues: CASSYPRQGAYEQYF.

This chain uses TRBV11-2 with TRBJ2-2, with D possibly matching TRBD1 (5 bases). The germline CDR1 and CDR2 sequences are SGHAT and FQNNGV. Trimming removed 1 base at V and 7 bases at J, with 10 bases between. The CDR3 has 14 residues. DNA for the CDR3: TGTGCCAGCAGCTTAGCAGCTGACAGCGGGGAGCTGTTTTTT. It codes for CASSLAADSGELFF.

The chain joins TRBV27 to TRBJ2-3; D unclear. The CDR3 spans 15 residues. CDR1 is MNHEY and CDR2 is SMNVEV in the germline V gene (reference sequence). V gave up 7 bases and J gave up 3 bases, with 17 bases separating them. CDR3 loop: CASTPLSLWTDTQYF. For the CDR3, the DNA is TGTGCCAGCACCCCGCTTAGTCTATGGACAGATACGCAGTATTTT.

This chain connects TRBV19 to TRBJ1-1; maybe TRBD1 (6 bases). The CDR3 extends over 15 amino acids. CDR1 is LNHDA and CDR2 is SQIVND in the germline V gene (reference sequence). The germline V and J ends were trimmed by 5 bases and 4 bases, with 17 bases remaining between them. CDR3 protein: CASSATGGAPTEAFF. The CDR3 nucleotides read TGTGCCAGTAGTGCGACGGGGGGGGCCCCCACTGAAGCTTTCTTT.

V is TRBV30 and J is TRBJ2-4; 8 nucleotides match TRBD2. Looked up from germline, CDR1 is GTSNPN and CDR2 is SVGIG (reference sequence). The length of the CDR3 is 13 residues. V lost 4 bases and J lost 5; bases outside the gene matches: 4. The CDR3 region is CAWKSAGENIQYF. The CDR3, as DNA: TGTGCCTGGAAATCAGCGGGGGAAAACATTCAGTACTTC.

This chain links TRBV7-3 with TRBJ2-3; 8 bases are shared with TRBD1. Trimming cost V 2 bases and J 5 bases; bases outside gene matches: 0. The germline V gene encodes CDR1 SGHTA and CDR2 FQGTGA. This CDR3 is built from 13 residues. CDR3 in amino acids: CASSLGTGDTQYF. The CDR3 region has the DNA TGTGCCAGCAGCTTAGGGACAGGAGATACGCAGTATTTT.

The J gene is TRBJ1-1, the V gene TRBV5-4, with no clear D. Germline CDR1 SGHNT, CDR2 YYREEE (reference sequence). Trimming stripped 3 bases from V and 3 bases from J, with 12 bases between. The CDR3 length is 14 residues. CDR3 in DNA: TGTGCCAGCAGCTATTACTTCGGGGACACTGAAGCTTTCTTT. Encoded protein: CASSYYFGDTEAFF.

The chain couples TRBV5-1 to TRBJ2-1; D remains ambiguous. V was shortened by 0 bases and J by 6 bases, with 13 bases between the two germline ends. From germline, CDR1 is SGHRS and CDR2 YFSETQ. The CDR3 has 15 residues. The CDR3, as DNA: TGCGCCAGCAGCTTGGTGTCCATTCCGAGCAATGAGCAGTTCTTC. Translating gives CASSLVSIPSNEQFF. The entire variable domain, with the rest obtained from reference TRBV5-1 and TRBJ2-1, is as follows: KAGVTQTPRYLIKTRGQQVTLSCSPISGHRSVSWYQQTPGQGLQFLFEYFSETQRNKGNFPGRFSGRQFSNSRSEMNVSTLELGDSALYLCASSLVSIPSNEQFFGPGTRLTVL.

In its sample, this clone was seen a few times. The genes are TRBV6-5 and TRBJ2-7, with 11 bases matching TRBD2. Germline V gene lookup returns CDR1 MNHEY and CDR2 SVGAGI. The V and J ends lost 8 bases and 2 bases, in that order; junction bases with no gene match: 2. CDR3 size: 13 residues. The CDR3 nucleotides are TGTGCCAGCGTAGCGGGAGGGCCCTACGAGCAGTACTTC. Protein: CASVAGGPYEQYF.